The following is a T cell receptor (beta chain) sequence with its context. Its antigen is currently unknown. Time point given: patch test 3, about 24 weeks after DPC sensitization. Treatment specified: therapeutic diphenylcyclopropenone sensitization with weekly scalp DPC. These data come from a study of human T cells and chemical hapten exposure. Trimming at V came to 4 bases and at J to 1 base, leaving 6 bases not matched to a gene. Germline loops: CDR1 LNHDA, CDR2 SQIVND (reference sequence). CDR3 size: 16 residues. In TCRdb, the RACE reads were re-called with MiXCR into one record per CDR3 protein. The sample has fewer than 100,000 distinct CDR3 sequences, approximately 11% seen once. Study-level points and caveats: Healthy people's immune response may differ from that of the donors, who had alopecia.

Sequenced here: whole blood, sampled in connection with sensitization to the hapten diphenylcyclopropenone (DPC). This TCR came from a woman aged 25 to 39 with alopecia areata. Some clones in this sample may be carry-over from other donors' samples. The V call is TRBV19, the J call TRBJ2-2; 7 nucleotides line up with TRBD1. The CDR3 here is CASSTGTVWNTGELFF. In DNA, the CDR3 is TGTGCCAGTAGTACCGGGACAGTTTGGAACACCGGGGAGCTGTTTTTT.